This T cell receptor (beta chain) emerged from a study of technical replicates of blood from several donors. The table came from immunoSEQ multiplex PCR; TCRdb's copy has only in-frame clones and leaves some out. This table holds 70,000 to 85,000 clones, roughly 90% found once. CDR1 LNHDA and CDR2 SQIVND come from the germline V gene (reference sequence). This CDR3 region has 14 residues. With 3 bases removed from V and 7 bases from J, the gap between germline ends came to 13 bases. The sample comprised T cells isolated from PBMCs. The receptor was isolated from a human donor in good health. The chain is built from TRBV19 and TRBJ2-1, with TRBD1 as a possible D gene (6 bases). As DNA, the CDR3 is TGTGCCAGTAGTATCACAGGGTTGGTGAATGAGCAGTTCTTC. Translation gives CASSITGLVNEQFF.